The 31 T cell receptor beta chains below come from one sample, sequenced in a study of control samples from healthy donors and cancer patients. Method: immunoSEQ multiplex PCR; TCRdb's copy keeps in-frame clones and lacks some. The table records about 180,000 clones, roughly 92% of them present only once. Input material: blood. Receptors were obtained from a man aged 30-40 years in good health.

This chain joins TRBV4-1 and TRBJ1-2; possible D gene TRBD1, 5 bases. V shed 2 bases and J shed 3 bases, with 19 bases lying between them. CDR1 is MGHRA, CDR2 YSYEKL, per germline. CDR3 length: 17 residues. CDR3 DNA sequence: TGCGCCAGCAGCCAACCCGTTAGGCAGGGAAAGGACTATGGCTACACCTTC. Translating gives CASSQPVRQGKDYGYTF.

The V gene is TRBV5-5, the J gene TRBJ1-3, with TRBD1 as a possible D gene (6 bases). V lost 3 bases to trimming and J lost 2 bases, with 15 bases between them. The germline V gene has CDR1 SGHKS and CDR2 YYEKEE (reference sequence). The CDR3 consists of 16 residues. CDR3 nucleotide sequence: TGTGCCAGCAGCTCCCGACAGGCCGGGGCTGGAAACACCATATATTTT. Encoded protein: CASSSRQAGAGNTIYF.

This CDR3 is CAWGSETGELFF. The CDR3 bases are TGTGCCTGGGGAAGCGAAACCGGGGAGCTGTTTTTT. The chain recombines TRBV30 with TRBJ2-2; D is undetermined. The length of the CDR3 is 12 residues. Per the germline V gene, CDR1 is GTSNPN and CDR2 is SVGIG (reference sequence). V gave up 5 bases and J gave up 5 bases, with 9 bases separating them.

The chain uses TRBV10-3 and TRBJ1-1; 7 nucleotides line up with TRBD1. The germline gives CDR1 ENHRY, CDR2 SYGVKD. The J segment lost 5 bases and the V segment lost 6 bases, leaving 12 bases of the junction unmatched. This CDR3 has 15 amino acids. CDR3 nucleotides: TGTGCCATCAGCCGAAGGGGGCAGGGGGGAACTGAAGCTTTCTTT. Translating gives CAISRRGQGGTEAFF.

The chain is built from TRBV28 and TRBJ2-3, with 9 bases lining up with TRBD2. The CDR3 is made up of 17 amino acids. Germline assignment: CDR1 MDHEN and CDR2 SYDVKM. Trimming cost V 3 bases and J 0 bases; bases outside gene matches: 7. The CDR3: CASSFDSGGLSTDTQYF. The CDR3 nucleotides read TGTGCCAGCAGTTTCGATAGCGGGGGCCTTAGCACAGATACGCAGTATTTT.

The count of this clone is one. The chain recombines TRBV6-4 with TRBJ2-2; the D is unclear. V was shortened by 2 bases and J by 7 bases, with 5 bases between the two germline ends. The CDR3 has 12 residues. The germline V gene encodes CDR1 MRHNA and CDR2 SNTAGT. This CDR3 is CASSDDVGELFF. CDR3 nucleotide sequence: TGTGCCAGCAGTGACGATGTCGGGGAGCTGTTTTTT.

The V and J genes are TRBV18 and TRBJ1-6; no clear D. Looked up from germline, CDR1 is KGHSH and CDR2 is LQKENI. This CDR3 has 14 amino acids. V lost 6 bases to trimming and J lost 8 bases, with 14 bases between them. DNA of the CDR3: TGTGCCAGCTCGCTGGAGGGTTCGGATTCACCCCTCCACTTT. It translates to CASSLEGSDSPLHF.

The rearrangement links TRBV27 to TRBJ2-7; D possibly matches TRBD1 or TRBD2 (5 bases each). Trimming shortened V by 6 bases and J by 0 bases, and 18 bases separated the two germline ends. Germline CDR1 is MNHEY and CDR2 is SMNVEV (reference sequence). The CDR3 has 16 amino acids. DNA of the CDR3: TGTGCCAGCAGCCTATCCGGGACCTCGCTCTCCTACGAGCAGTACTTC. As protein: CASSLSGTSLSYEQYF.

The chain combines TRBV11-2 with TRBJ2-3, with D uncertain. The CDR3 runs 13 residues. From germline, CDR1 is SGHAT and CDR2 FQNNGV. V lost 5 bases and J lost 0, with 6 bases in between. The CDR3 region is CASSPSSTDTQYF. In DNA, the CDR3 is TGTGCCAGCAGCCCGTCTAGCACAGATACGCAGTATTTT.

This clone was counted a few times. V and J are TRBV15 and TRBJ1-1; 7 bases match TRBD1. J gave up 5 bases and V 2 bases, and 11 bases lay outside the gene matches. The CDR3 totals 16 residues. In germline, CDR1 is LNHNV, CDR2 YYDKDF (reference sequence). The CDR3 region is CATSRTPKGARTEAFF. Written as DNA, the CDR3 is TGTGCCACCAGCAGAACCCCCAAGGGGGCCCGGACTGAAGCTTTCTTT.

This clone was detected only once. The chain carries TRBV19 and TRBJ2-5, with D unresolved. Germline CDR1 is LNHDA and CDR2 is SQIVND (reference sequence). V shed 3 bases and J shed 5 bases, with 7 bases lying between them. There are 12 residues in the CDR3. The chain's CDR3 is CASSMWQETQYF. The CDR3, as DNA: TGTGCCAGTAGTATGTGGCAGGAGACCCAGTACTTC.

CDR3 sequence (DNA): TGCGCCAGCAGCGAGCCAGACAGTATGTACGATGAGCAGTTCTTC. Protein: CASSEPDSMYDEQFF. The J gene is TRBJ2-1, the V gene TRBV5-1; maybe TRBD1 (5 bases). The germline V gene has CDR1 SGHRS and CDR2 YFSETQ. The CDR3 is 15 amino acids. V was cut by 4 bases and J by 8 bases, with 19 bases left in between.

This clone was found once. The chain is built from TRBV23-1 and TRBJ2-7; D uncertain. TRBV23-1 carries the ORF label, with uncertain function. This CDR3 spans 14 amino acids. Trimming shortened V by 0 bases and J by 3 bases, and 9 bases separated the two germline ends. CDR3 sequence: CASSQSWGLYEQYF. CDR3 coding DNA: TGCGCCAGCAGTCAATCGTGGGGTCTCTACGAGCAGTACTTC.

Ten or more counts support this clone. The chain combines TRBV12-5 with TRBJ1-2; D call uncertain. CDR3 length: 13 amino acids. The V and J ends lost 5 bases and 4 bases respectively, with 11 bases between them. Germline V CDR1 and CDR2: LGHNT, FRNRAP. This CDR3 reads CASGRTPVYGYTF. The DNA of the CDR3 is TGTGCTAGTGGTCGTACGCCGGTCTATGGCTACACCTTC.

The V call is TRBV27, the J call TRBJ2-1; TRBD1 might be the D (5 bases). Between the trimmed V and J ends, which lost 7 bases and 8 bases, there was a span of 18 bases. CDR1 and CDR2 from the germline V gene are MNHEY and SMNVEV (reference sequence). This CDR3 comprises 14 residues. CDR3 sequence: CASNTGLGNDEQFF. CDR3 nucleotide sequence: TGTGCCAGCAATACAGGATTAGGAAACGATGAGCAGTTCTTC.

This clone showed up just once. CDR3 nucleotides: TGTGCCAGCAGCTTGGCAGGGGTTAATCAGCCCCAGCATTTT. This sequence encodes CASSLAGVNQPQHF. This chain links TRBV5-6 with TRBJ1-5; D perhaps matches TRBD1 (6 bases). In germline, CDR1 is SGHDT, CDR2 YYEEEE. V lost 0 bases, J lost 4 bases, and 8 bases lay in between. The CDR3 contains 14 residues.

The chain combines TRBV5-5 with TRBJ1-6; D unclear. V lost 5 bases and J lost 9, with 15 bases in between. CDR1 SGHKS and CDR2 YYEKEE come from the germline V gene (reference sequence). This CDR3 comprises 14 residues. For the CDR3, the DNA is TGTGCCAGCAGACCTTGGATTATAAGTTCACCCCTCCACTTT. Protein product: CASRPWIISSPLHF.

The chain recombines TRBV5-1 with TRBJ2-3; 14 bases agree with TRBD2. CDR1 is SGHRS and CDR2 is YFSETQ in the germline V gene. The CDR3 length is 17 residues. V trimming: 4 bases; J trimming: 0 bases; junction bases outside the gene matches: 4. In DNA form, the CDR3 reads TGCGCCAGCAGCCCTGGGACTAGCGGGGGCAGCACAGATACGCAGTATTTT. Translated: CASSPGTSGGSTDTQYF.

V and J are TRBV4-1 and TRBJ1-2; D is undetermined. V lost 1 base and J 1 base, leaving 13 bases between the germline ends. CDR3 length: 16 residues. Germline CDR1 is MGHRA and CDR2 is YSYEKL. The CDR3 is CASSQALQSYNYGYTF. The DNA of the CDR3 is TGCGCCAGCAGCCAAGCCCTACAGAGCTATAACTATGGCTACACCTTC.

V gene TRBV7-2 combines with J gene TRBJ1-5; D possibly corresponds to TRBD1 (5 bases). Germline CDR1 SGHTA, CDR2 FQGNSA. CDR3 length equals 16 residues. V was clipped by 5 bases and J by 3 bases, with 17 bases between them. The CDR3 DNA reads as TGTGCCAGCAGCACAGCAAGGGGAGGGCTCAATCAGCCCCAGCATTTT. Amino acids: CASSTARGGLNQPQHF. The full variable domain, rest sourced from reference TRBV7-2 and TRBJ1-5, is GAGVSQSPSNKVTEKGKDVELRCDPISGHTALYWYRQSLGQGLEFLIYFQGNSAPDKSGLPSDRFSAERTGGSVSTLTIQRTQQEDSAVYLCASSTARGGLNQPQHFGDGTRLSIL.

The chain recombines TRBV9 with TRBJ1-3; D gene uncertain. V lost 0 bases and J lost 0, with 10 bases in between. Germline V lookup: CDR1 SGDLS, CDR2 YYNGEE. CDR3 size: 16 residues. The CDR3 loop is CASSVASGPSGNTIYF. The CDR3 DNA reads as TGTGCCAGCAGCGTAGCTTCCGGACCCTCTGGAAACACCATATATTTT.

The rearrangement links TRBV27 to TRBJ2-7, with 8 nucleotides matching TRBD1. Germline CDR1 and CDR2: MNHEY and SMNVEV (reference sequence). Unmatched junction bases numbered 11, after V lost 4 bases and J lost 6 bases. The CDR3 has 15 residues. CDR3 protein: CASSSTGDIRGEQYF. CDR3 nucleotides: TGTGCCAGCAGTTCGACAGGGGACATTCGGGGCGAGCAGTACTTC.

This chain joins TRBV6-4 and TRBJ1-3; no clear D gene. CDR1 MRHNA and CDR2 SNTAGT come from the germline V gene. The CDR3 sequence is 17 residues long. V shed 2 bases and J shed 0 bases, with 14 bases lying between them. The CDR3 coding sequence is TGTGCCAGCAGTGACGGGCGAGAAGTACACTCTGGAAACACCATATATTTT. It encodes CASSDGREVHSGNTIYF.

In this sample, this clone turned up once. The chain joins TRBV5-1 to TRBJ1-2; perhaps TRBD1 as D (5 bases). The CDR3 length is 13 residues. V lost 1 base, J lost 8 bases, and 12 bases lay in between. The V gene's germline CDR1 is SGHRS and CDR2 YFSETQ. The CDR3 loop is CASSLPGRKGYTF. The DNA of the CDR3 is TGCGCCAGCAGCTTGCCAGGGAGAAAAGGCTACACCTTC.

The chain carries TRBV2 and TRBJ2-2; TRBD1 matches 7 bases. The length of the CDR3 is 16 residues. Trimming at V came to 7 bases and at J to 0 bases, leaving 8 bases not matched to a gene. CDR1 SNHLY and CDR2 FYNNEI come from the germline V gene. In DNA form, the CDR3 reads TGTGCCAGCAACGGGGACAGCTATGCGAACACCGGGGAGCTGTTTTTT. Its translation is CASNGDSYANTGELFF.

The chain employs TRBV5-1 and TRBJ2-7, with D unclear. The germline V gene encodes CDR1 SGHRS and CDR2 YFSETQ. CDR3 length equals 13 residues. Trimming took off 5 bases at V and 5 bases at J, with 14 bases between the two ends. As DNA, the CDR3 is TGCGCCAGCAGGCAGACCCAGGTGGACGAGCAGTACTTC. Its translation: CASRQTQVDEQYF.

As for this clone: Compared with germline, one end of the junction differs, possibly owing to a read error. V is TRBV15 and J is TRBJ1-5; a possible D gene is TRBD1 (5 bases). CDR1 is LNHNV, CDR2 YYDKDF, per germline (reference sequence). The CDR3 has 17 amino acids. Here the CDR3 DNA reads TGTGCCACCAGCTCCTGGGGCGGACAAGAAACGGATCAGTCCCAGCATTTT. Residues: CATSSWGGQETDQSQHF. Filled out from reference TRBV15 and TRBJ1-5, the complete variable domain reads DAMVIQNPRYQVTQFGKPVTLSCSQTLNHNVMYWYQQKSSQAPKLLFHYYDKDFNNEADTPDNFQSRRPNTSFCFLDIRSPGLGDTAMYLCATSSWGGQETDQSQHFGDGTRLSIL.

This rearrangement joins TRBV6-5 to TRBJ1-1; D unresolved. CDR3 length: 14 amino acids. V was pared by 4 bases and J by 1 base, with 10 bases between. CDR1 and CDR2 from the germline V gene are MNHEY and SVGAGI. The CDR3 region has the DNA TGTGCCAGCAGTTTGCAACTTAAGAACACTGAAGCTTTCTTT. Translating gives CASSLQLKNTEAFF.

V is TRBV6-5 and J is TRBJ1-1; D unclear. Germline V CDR1 and CDR2: MNHEY, SVGAGI. The CDR3 covers 14 residues. Trimming pared 8 bases from V and 3 bases from J, leaving 16 bases between. The CDR3 region is CASSGNSGDTEAFF. In DNA form, the CDR3 reads TGTGCCAGCTCCGGGAATTCGGGAGACACTGAAGCTTTCTTT.

The genes are TRBV28 and TRBJ1-1; weak D call: TRBD1 (5 bases). Germline CDR1 is MDHEN and CDR2 is SYDVKM. V was clipped by 6 bases and J by 1 base, with 15 bases between them. CDR3 length: 15 amino acids. CDR3 nucleotide sequence: TGTGCCAGCAGCCTCCCCCTCACAGGGAACACTGAAGCTTTCTTT. Translating gives CASSLPLTGNTEAFF.

The gene calls are TRBV6-5 and TRBJ1-1; 9 bases are a match to TRBD1. After removal of 7 bases from V and 0 bases from J, the junction contained 6 bases not matched to a gene. The CDR3 length is 15 residues. Looked up from germline, CDR1 is MNHEY and CDR2 is SVGAGI. The CDR3 sequence is CASTPWTGVNTEAFF. The CDR3 DNA is TGTGCCAGCACCCCCTGGACAGGGGTGAACACTGAAGCTTTCTTT.